The next 17 T cell receptor beta chains were all read from a single sample in a study of CD8 T cells in Susac syndrome. Random hexamers primed reverse transcription of about 0.45 to 1 ug RNA. TCRdb itself ran the immunoSEQ multiplex PCR reads through MiXCR, one entry per CDR3 protein. The sample carries roughly 130,000 distinct CDR3 sequences, about 95% recorded once. Specimen: CD4+ T cells from PBMCs. Receptors were obtained from a human donor with multiple sclerosis.

The chain joins TRBV3-1 to TRBJ2-7; D is unresolved. The ends were cut back, 1 base at V and 4 bases at J, with 5 bases in the middle. This CDR3 has 12 residues. Germline lookup yields CDR1 LGHDT and CDR2 YNNKEL (reference sequence). The CDR3 region is CASSQAGYEQYF. The CDR3 DNA is TGTGCCAGCAGCCAAGCTGGGTACGAGCAGTACTTC.

V is TRBV4-3 and J is TRBJ2-1; 8 bases are shared with TRBD2. Germline values: CDR1 LGHNA, CDR2 YSLEER. Trimming took 0 bases from V and 12 from J; bases not matched to a gene: 4. The CDR3 is made up of 13 amino acids. The chain's CDR3 is CASSQDPGLGQFF. The CDR3 coding sequence is TGCGCCAGCAGCCAAGATCCGGGACTAGGGCAGTTCTTC.

The chain links TRBV6-5 to TRBJ2-7; no definite D call. Germline V gene lookup returns CDR1 MNHEY and CDR2 SVGAGI. V lost 3 bases, J lost 7 bases, and 10 bases lay in between. The CDR3 has 12 residues. CDR3 in DNA: TGTGCCAGCAGTTATACGGGTGAGGAGCAGTACTTC. It translates to CASSYTGEEQYF.

The V call is TRBV9, the J call TRBJ1-2, with D tentatively TRBD1 (5 bases). Germline V gene data show CDR1 as SGDLS and CDR2 as YYNGEE. This CDR3 spans 15 amino acids. Between the trimmed V and J ends, which lost 0 bases and 0 bases, there was a span of 9 bases. In nucleotides, the CDR3 is TGTGCCAGCAGCGTAGTCAGGGAAGCTAACTATGGCTACACCTTC. It translates to CASSVVREANYGYTF.

V gene TRBV7-9 combines with J gene TRBJ1-3; D possibly corresponds to TRBD1 (5 bases). The CDR3 covers 15 residues. V was clipped by 6 bases and J by 2 bases, with 14 bases between them. CDR1 and CDR2 from the germline V gene are SEHNR and FQNEAQ (reference sequence). The CDR3 reads CASRDPGIPGNTIYF. CDR3 bases: TGTGCCAGCAGGGACCCAGGGATTCCTGGAAACACCATATATTTT.

The chain uses TRBV20-1 and TRBJ2-7; D is unresolved. Trimming took 3 bases from V and 1 from J, leaving 7 bases between them. In germline, CDR1 is DFQATT, CDR2 SNEGSKA (reference sequence). This CDR3 region has 12 residues. Here the CDR3 DNA reads TGCAGTGCTAGGGACCTTTCCTACGAGCAGTACTTC. Its translation: CSARDLSYEQYF.

This CDR3 is CASRGAGYGYTF. CDR3 nucleotide sequence: TGTGCCAGCCGGGGGGCTGGCTATGGCTACACCTTC. The chain has TRBV2 and TRBJ1-2, with D perhaps matching TRBD1 (6 bases). Trimming took 8 bases from V and 4 from J, leaving 11 bases between them. Germline V gives CDR1 SNHLY, CDR2 FYNNEI. The CDR3 has 12 residues.

This chain links TRBV30 with TRBJ1-1; D is perhaps TRBD1 (5 bases). The germline V gene encodes CDR1 GTSNPN and CDR2 SVGIG (reference sequence). CDR3 size: 14 residues. V was clipped by 0 bases and J by 2 bases, with 10 bases between them. The chain's CDR3 is CAWSVRGVNTEAFF. In DNA form, the CDR3 reads TGTGCCTGGAGTGTACGGGGGGTAAACACTGAAGCTTTCTTT.

The chain recombines TRBV9 with TRBJ2-1; a possible D gene is TRBD2 (6 bases). CDR1 SGDLS and CDR2 YYNGEE come from the germline V gene. V was shortened by 3 bases and J by 5 bases, with 15 bases between the two germline ends. This CDR3 comprises 15 residues. The CDR3 DNA reads TGTGCCAGCAGCGCGGGAGCGACCACCAACAATGAGCAGTTCTTC. Amino acids: CASSAGATTNNEQFF. Filled out from reference TRBV9 and TRBJ2-1, the complete variable domain reads DSGVTQTPKHLITATGQRVTLRCSPRSGDLSVYWYQQSLDQGLQFLIQYYNGEERAKGNILERFSAQQFPDLHSELNLSSLELGDSALYFCASSAGATTNNEQFFGPGTRLTVL.

The gene calls are TRBV20-1 and TRBJ2-5; D remains ambiguous. Germline V lookup: CDR1 DFQATT, CDR2 SNEGSKA (reference sequence). This CDR3 is built from 14 residues. V was clipped by 4 bases and J by 3 bases, with 15 bases between them. CDR3 sequence: CSAKLGNPKETQYF. The DNA of the CDR3 is TGCAGTGCTAAGTTGGGAAATCCCAAAGAGACCCAGTACTTC.

The chain is built from TRBV29-1 and TRBJ2-2; D perhaps matches TRBD1 (5 bases). V gave up 7 bases and J gave up 5 bases, with 20 bases separating them. This CDR3 has 15 residues. The germline gives CDR1 SQVTM, CDR2 ANQGSEA. The CDR3 spells CSADSGRKGTGELFF. The CDR3 DNA reads as TGCAGCGCAGATTCAGGGCGAAAAGGGACCGGGGAGCTGTTTTTT.

V gene TRBV29-1 combines with J gene TRBJ2-2; D perhaps matches TRBD1 (6 bases). Germline V gene lookup returns CDR1 SQVTM and CDR2 ANQGSEA. This CDR3 has 14 residues. V lost 6 bases, J lost 5 bases, and 16 bases lay in between. The CDR3 DNA sequence: TGCAGCGTAAAAACAGGGTCTCCAACCGGGGAGCTGTTTTTT. Protein sequence: CSVKTGSPTGELFF.

The chain combines TRBV6-2 or TRBV6-3 with TRBJ2-4; D is undetermined. The CDR3 is made up of 11 amino acids. The germline V gene has CDR1 MNHEY and CDR2 SVGEGT. V shed 5 bases and J shed 5 bases, with 4 bases lying between them. The CDR3 DNA sequence: TGTGCCAGCAGTGCCCAAAACATTCAGTACTTC. The encoded protein is CASSAQNIQYF.

The chain carries TRBV20-1 and TRBJ2-7; weak D call: TRBD2 (6 bases). V lost 1 base and J 5 bases, leaving 15 bases between the germline ends. Germline CDR1 and CDR2: DFQATT and SNEGSKA (reference sequence). The CDR3 extends over 14 amino acids. CDR3 residues: CSARVEAGFDEQYF. For the CDR3, the DNA is TGCAGTGCTAGAGTTGAGGCGGGATTCGACGAGCAGTACTTC.

J is TRBJ1-2 and V is TRBV6-5; 7 nucleotides match TRBD1. The germline V gene has CDR1 MNHEY and CDR2 SVGAGI. The V segment lost 0 bases and the J segment 7 bases; nucleotides outside the gene matches: 5. The CDR3 is 14 residues long. The CDR3 is CASSYSTGLVGYTF. The CDR3 DNA reads TGTGCCAGCAGTTACTCGACAGGGTTGGTTGGCTACACCTTC.

The V and J genes are TRBV7-3 and TRBJ2-1; D may be TRBD2 (5 bases). Trimming pared 8 bases from V and 12 bases from J, leaving 17 bases between. This CDR3 is 12 amino acids long. Germline assignment: CDR1 SGHTA and CDR2 FQGTGA. The CDR3 nucleotides read TGTGCCAGCGGGAGATCGGGCGAGGGGCAGTTCTTC. Its translation: CASGRSGEGQFF.

The rearrangement links TRBV5-1 to TRBJ1-1; D is unclear. Trimming left V 4 bases short and J 0 bases short, with 13 bases between. This CDR3 has 15 amino acids. Germline loops: CDR1 SGHRS, CDR2 YFSETQ. The CDR3 sequence is CASSPGKTMNTEAFF. DNA for the CDR3: TGCGCCAGCAGCCCTGGAAAGACAATGAACACTGAAGCTTTCTTT.